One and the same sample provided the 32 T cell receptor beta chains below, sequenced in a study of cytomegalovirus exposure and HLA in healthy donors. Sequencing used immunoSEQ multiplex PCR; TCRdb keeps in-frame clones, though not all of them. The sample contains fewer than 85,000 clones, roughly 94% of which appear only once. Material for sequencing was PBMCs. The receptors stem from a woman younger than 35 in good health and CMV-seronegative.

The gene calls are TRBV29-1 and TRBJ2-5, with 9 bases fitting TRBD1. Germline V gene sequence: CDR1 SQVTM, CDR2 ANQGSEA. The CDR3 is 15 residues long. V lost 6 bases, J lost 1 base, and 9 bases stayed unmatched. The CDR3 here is CSVSTGGAAQETQYF. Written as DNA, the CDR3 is TGCAGCGTCAGCACAGGGGGCGCGGCCCAAGAGACCCAGTACTTC. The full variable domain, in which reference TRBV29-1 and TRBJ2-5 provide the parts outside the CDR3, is SAVISQKPSRDICQRGTSLTIQCQVDSQVTMMFWYRQQPGQSLTLIATANQGSEATYESGFVIDKFPISRPNLTFSTLTVSNMSPEDSSIYLCSVSTGGAAQETQYFGPGTRLLVL.

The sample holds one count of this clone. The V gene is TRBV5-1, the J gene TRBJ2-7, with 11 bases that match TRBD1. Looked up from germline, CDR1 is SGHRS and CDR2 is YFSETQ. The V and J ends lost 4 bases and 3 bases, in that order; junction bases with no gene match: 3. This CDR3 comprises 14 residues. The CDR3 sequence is CASSEGQGVYEQYF. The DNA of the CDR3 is TGCGCCAGCAGCGAGGGACAGGGGGTCTACGAGCAGTACTTC.

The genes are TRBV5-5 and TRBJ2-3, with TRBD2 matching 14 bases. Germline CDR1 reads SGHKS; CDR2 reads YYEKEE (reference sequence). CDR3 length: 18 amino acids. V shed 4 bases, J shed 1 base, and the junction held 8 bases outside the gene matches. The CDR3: CASSPLGLAGDGTDTQYF. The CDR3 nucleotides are TGTGCCAGCAGCCCACTGGGACTAGCGGGGGACGGCACAGATACGCAGTATTTT. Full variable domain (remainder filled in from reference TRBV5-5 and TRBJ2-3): DAGVTQSPTHLIKTRGQQVTLRCSPISGHKSVSWYQQVLGQGPQFIFQYYEKEERGRGNFPDRFSARQFPNYSSELNVNALLLGDSALYLCASSPLGLAGDGTDTQYFGPGTRLTVL.

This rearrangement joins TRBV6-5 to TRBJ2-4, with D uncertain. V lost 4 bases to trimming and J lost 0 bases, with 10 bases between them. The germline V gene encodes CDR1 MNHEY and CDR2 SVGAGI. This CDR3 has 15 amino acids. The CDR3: CASSLARRAKNIQYF. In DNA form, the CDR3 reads TGTGCCAGCAGTTTGGCCCGGAGAGCCAAAAACATTCAGTACTTC.

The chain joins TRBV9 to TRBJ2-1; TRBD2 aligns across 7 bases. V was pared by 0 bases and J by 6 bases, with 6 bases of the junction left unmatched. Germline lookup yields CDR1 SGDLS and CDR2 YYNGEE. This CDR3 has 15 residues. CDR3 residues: CASSVGGGGGNEQFF. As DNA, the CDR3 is TGTGCCAGCAGCGTAGGGGGCGGGGGTGGCAATGAGCAGTTCTTC.

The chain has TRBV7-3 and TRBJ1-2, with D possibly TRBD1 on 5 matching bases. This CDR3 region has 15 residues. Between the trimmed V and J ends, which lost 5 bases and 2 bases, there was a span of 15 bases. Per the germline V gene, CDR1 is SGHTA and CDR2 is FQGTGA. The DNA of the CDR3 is TGTGCCAGCAGCCCCCATGCGGGGGGGAACTATGGCTACACCTTC. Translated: CASSPHAGGNYGYTF.

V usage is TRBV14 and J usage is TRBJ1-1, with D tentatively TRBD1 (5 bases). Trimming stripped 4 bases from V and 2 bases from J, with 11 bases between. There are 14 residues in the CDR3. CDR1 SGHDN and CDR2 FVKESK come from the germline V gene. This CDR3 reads CASSLGLRNTEAFF. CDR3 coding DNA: TGTGCCAGCAGCCTGGGACTTAGAAACACTGAAGCTTTCTTT.

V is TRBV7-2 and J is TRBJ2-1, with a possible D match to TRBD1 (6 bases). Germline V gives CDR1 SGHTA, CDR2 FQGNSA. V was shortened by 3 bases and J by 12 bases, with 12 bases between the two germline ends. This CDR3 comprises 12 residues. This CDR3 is CASSFVTGPQFF. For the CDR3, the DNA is TGTGCCAGCAGCTTCGTTACAGGGCCGCAGTTCTTC.

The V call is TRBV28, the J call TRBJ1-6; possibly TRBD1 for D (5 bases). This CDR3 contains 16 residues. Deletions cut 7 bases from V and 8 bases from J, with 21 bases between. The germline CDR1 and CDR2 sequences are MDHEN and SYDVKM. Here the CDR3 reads CASILELAGGDSPLHF. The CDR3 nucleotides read TGTGCCAGCATCCTAGAGTTGGCGGGGGGTGATTCACCCCTCCACTTT.

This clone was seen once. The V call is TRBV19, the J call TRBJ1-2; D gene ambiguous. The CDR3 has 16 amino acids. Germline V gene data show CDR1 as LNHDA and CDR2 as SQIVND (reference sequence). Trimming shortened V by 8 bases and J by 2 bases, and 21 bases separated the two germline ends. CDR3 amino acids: CASLKAWTLGNYGYTF. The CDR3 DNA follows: TGTGCCAGTCTAAAGGCCTGGACTCTAGGGAACTATGGCTACACCTTC. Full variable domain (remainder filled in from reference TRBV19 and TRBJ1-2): DGGITQSPKYLFRKEGQNVTLSCEQNLNHDAMYWYRQDPGQGLRLIYYSQIVNDFQKGDIAEGYSVSREKKESFPLTVTSAQKNPTAFYLCASLKAWTLGNYGYTFGSGTRLTVV.

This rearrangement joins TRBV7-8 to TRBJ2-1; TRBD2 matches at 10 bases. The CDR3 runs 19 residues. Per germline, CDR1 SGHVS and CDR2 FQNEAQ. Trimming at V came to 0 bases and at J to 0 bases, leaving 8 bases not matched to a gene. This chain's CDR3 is CASSLAPSGGVSSYNEQFF. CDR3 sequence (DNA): TGTGCCAGCAGCTTAGCCCCAAGCGGGGGGGTGAGCTCCTACAATGAGCAGTTCTTC.

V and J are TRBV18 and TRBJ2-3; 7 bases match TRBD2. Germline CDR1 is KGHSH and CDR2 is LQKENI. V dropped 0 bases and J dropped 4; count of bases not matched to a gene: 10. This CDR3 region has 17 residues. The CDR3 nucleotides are TGTGCCAGCTCACCACCCGTGGGGGAGGGTGGTGCAGATACGCAGTATTTT. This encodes CASSPPVGEGGADTQYF.

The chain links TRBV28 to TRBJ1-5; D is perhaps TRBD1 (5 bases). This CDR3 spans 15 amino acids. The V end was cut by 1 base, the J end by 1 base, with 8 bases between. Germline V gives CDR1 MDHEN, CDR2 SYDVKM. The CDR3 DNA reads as TGTGCCAGCAGTTTATACAGGACAAGCAATCAGCCCCAGCATTTT. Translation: CASSLYRTSNQPQHF.

CDR3 DNA: TGTGCCAGCTCGGGGCCACAGGGGGCAGTGGTTCAGTACTTC. Translation: CASSGPQGAVVQYF. The chain joins TRBV7-9 to TRBJ2-4; 9 nucleotides match TRBD1. J was trimmed by 11 bases and V by 8 bases; bases with no gene match: 13. This CDR3 has 14 amino acids. The germline V gene has CDR1 SEHNR and CDR2 FQNEAQ (reference sequence).

The CDR3 nucleotides are TGCAGCGGAACCATCTCCCTACCCGTCACAGATACGCAGTATTTT. It yields the protein CSGTISLPVTDTQYF. This chain links TRBV29-1 with TRBJ2-3; D unresolved. Germline-derived CDR1 and CDR2 are SQVTM and ANQGSEA. Trimming pared 7 bases from V and 2 bases from J, leaving 19 bases between. CDR3 size: 15 residues.

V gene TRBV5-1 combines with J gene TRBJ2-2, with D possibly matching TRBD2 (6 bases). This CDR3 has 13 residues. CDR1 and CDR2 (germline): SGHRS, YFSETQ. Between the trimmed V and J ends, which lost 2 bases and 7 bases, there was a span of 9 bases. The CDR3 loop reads CASSFSGGGELFF. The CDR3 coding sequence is TGCGCCAGCAGCTTTTCCGGGGGCGGGGAGCTGTTTTTT.

The CDR3 loop is CASGQLASEAFF. The CDR3 bases are TGTGCCAGCGGACAGCTAGCTTCTGAAGCTTTCTTT. The chain is built from TRBV25-1 and TRBJ1-1; TRBD1 might be the D (6 bases). Trimming removed 8 bases at V and 6 bases at J, with 13 bases between. The germline V gene encodes CDR1 MGHDK and CDR2 SYGVNS. The CDR3 loop spans 12 amino acids.

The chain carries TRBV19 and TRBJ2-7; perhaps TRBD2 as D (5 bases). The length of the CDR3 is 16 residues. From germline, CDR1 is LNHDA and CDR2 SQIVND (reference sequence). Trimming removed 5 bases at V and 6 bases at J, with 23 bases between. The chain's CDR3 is CASSPRDRGMLGEQYF. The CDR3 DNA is TGTGCCAGTAGTCCTCGGGATCGGGGAATGCTCGGCGAGCAGTACTTC.

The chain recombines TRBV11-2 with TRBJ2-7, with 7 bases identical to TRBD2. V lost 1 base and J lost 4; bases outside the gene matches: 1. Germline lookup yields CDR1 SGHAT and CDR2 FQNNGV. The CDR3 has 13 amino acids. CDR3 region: CASSLGGGYEQYF. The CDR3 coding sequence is TGTGCCAGCAGCTTAGGGGGGGGGTACGAGCAGTACTTC.

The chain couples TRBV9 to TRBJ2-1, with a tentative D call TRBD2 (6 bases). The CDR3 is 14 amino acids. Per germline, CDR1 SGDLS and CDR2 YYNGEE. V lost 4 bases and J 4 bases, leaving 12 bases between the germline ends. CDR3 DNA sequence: TGTGCCAGCAGCTCCTCCGGGGGATACAATGAGCAGTTCTTC. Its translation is CASSSSGGYNEQFF.

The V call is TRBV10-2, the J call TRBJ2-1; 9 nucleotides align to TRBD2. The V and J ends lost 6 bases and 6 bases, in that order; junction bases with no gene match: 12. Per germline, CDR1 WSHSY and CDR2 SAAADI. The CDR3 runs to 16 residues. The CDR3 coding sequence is TGCGCCAGCAGGGGGGGTTATGCGGGGGGGCTCAATGAGCAGTTCTTC. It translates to CASRGGYAGGLNEQFF.

The CDR3 nucleotides are TGTGCCAGCAGTCCAACAGGGGGCGGAGGCAATCAGCCCCAGCATTTT. This codes for CASSPTGGGGNQPQHF. J is TRBJ1-5 and V is TRBV28, with 9 bases aligning to TRBD1. This CDR3 spans 16 amino acids. The V and J ends lost 5 bases and 2 bases, in that order; junction bases with no gene match: 7. Germline V lookup: CDR1 MDHEN, CDR2 SYDVKM.

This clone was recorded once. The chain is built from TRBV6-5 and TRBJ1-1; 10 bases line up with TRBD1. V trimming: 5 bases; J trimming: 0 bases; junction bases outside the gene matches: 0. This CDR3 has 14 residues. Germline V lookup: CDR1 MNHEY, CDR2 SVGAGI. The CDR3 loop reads CASSDRGLNTEAFF. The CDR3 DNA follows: TGTGCCAGCAGTGACAGGGGGCTGAACACTGAAGCTTTCTTT.

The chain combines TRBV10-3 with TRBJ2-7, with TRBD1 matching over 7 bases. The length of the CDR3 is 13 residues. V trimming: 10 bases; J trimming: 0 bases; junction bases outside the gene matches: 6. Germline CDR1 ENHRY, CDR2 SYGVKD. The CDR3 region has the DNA TGTGCCACCATGCGGACAGGCTCCTACGAGCAGTACTTC. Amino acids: CATMRTGSYEQYF.

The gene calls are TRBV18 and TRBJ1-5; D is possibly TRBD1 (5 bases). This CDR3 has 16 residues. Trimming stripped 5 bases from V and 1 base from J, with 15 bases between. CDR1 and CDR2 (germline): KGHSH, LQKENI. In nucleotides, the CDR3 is TGTGCCAGCTCATCCTCTCGCCAGGGCAGCAATCAGCCCCAGCATTTT. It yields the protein CASSSSRQGSNQPQHF.

CDR3 bases: TGTGCCAGCCGCCTAGCGGGGGTGTCTTCCGGCGAGCAGTACTTC. Translated: CASRLAGVSSGEQYF. The chain couples TRBV27 to TRBJ2-7; 10 bases are a match to TRBD2. CDR3 size: 15 residues. V dropped 8 bases and J dropped 6; count of bases not matched to a gene: 13. Germline V gene sequence: CDR1 MNHEY, CDR2 SMNVEV (reference sequence).

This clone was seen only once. This chain's CDR3 is CASSGGLNEKLFF. CDR3 in DNA: TGTGCCAGCAGCGGGGGACTTAATGAAAAACTGTTTTTT. The chain employs TRBV11-1 and TRBJ1-4; D is possibly TRBD1 (5 bases). From germline, CDR1 is SGHAT and CDR2 FQDESV (reference sequence). This CDR3 comprises 13 residues. Trimming removed 5 bases from V and 4 bases from J, with 8 bases in between.

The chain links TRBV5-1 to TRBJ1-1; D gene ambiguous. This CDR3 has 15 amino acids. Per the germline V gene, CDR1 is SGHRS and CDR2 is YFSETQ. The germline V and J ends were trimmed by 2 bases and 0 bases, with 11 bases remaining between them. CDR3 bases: TGCGCCAGCAGCTTATCGGTACAGCTGAACACTGAAGCTTTCTTT. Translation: CASSLSVQLNTEAFF.

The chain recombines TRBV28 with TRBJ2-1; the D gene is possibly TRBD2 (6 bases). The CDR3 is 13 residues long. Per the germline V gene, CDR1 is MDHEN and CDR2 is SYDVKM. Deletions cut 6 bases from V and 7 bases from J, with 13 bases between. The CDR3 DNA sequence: TGTGCCAGCAGCCTCCCGACTAGGAATGAGCAGTTCTTC. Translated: CASSLPTRNEQFF.

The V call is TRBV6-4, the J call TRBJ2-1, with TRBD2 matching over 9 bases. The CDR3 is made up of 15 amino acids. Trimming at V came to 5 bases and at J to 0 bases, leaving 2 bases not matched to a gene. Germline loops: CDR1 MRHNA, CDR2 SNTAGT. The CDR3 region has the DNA TGTGCCAGCAGTCTAGCGGGGAGCTCCTACAATGAGCAGTTCTTC. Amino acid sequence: CASSLAGSSYNEQFF.

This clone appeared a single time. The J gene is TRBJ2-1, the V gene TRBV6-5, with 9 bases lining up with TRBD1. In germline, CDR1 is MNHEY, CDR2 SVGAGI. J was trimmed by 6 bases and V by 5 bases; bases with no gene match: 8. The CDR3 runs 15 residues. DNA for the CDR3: TGTGCCAGCAGTAAACAGGGGGCGTTGGGCAATGAGCAGTTCTTC. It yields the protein CASSKQGALGNEQFF.

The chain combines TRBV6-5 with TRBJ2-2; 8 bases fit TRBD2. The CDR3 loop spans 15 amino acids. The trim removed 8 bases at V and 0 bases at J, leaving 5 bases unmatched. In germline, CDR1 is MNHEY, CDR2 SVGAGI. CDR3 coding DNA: TGTGCCAGCCGAACGGGGGGGTCGAACACCGGGGAGCTGTTTTTT. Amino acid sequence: CASRTGGSNTGELFF.